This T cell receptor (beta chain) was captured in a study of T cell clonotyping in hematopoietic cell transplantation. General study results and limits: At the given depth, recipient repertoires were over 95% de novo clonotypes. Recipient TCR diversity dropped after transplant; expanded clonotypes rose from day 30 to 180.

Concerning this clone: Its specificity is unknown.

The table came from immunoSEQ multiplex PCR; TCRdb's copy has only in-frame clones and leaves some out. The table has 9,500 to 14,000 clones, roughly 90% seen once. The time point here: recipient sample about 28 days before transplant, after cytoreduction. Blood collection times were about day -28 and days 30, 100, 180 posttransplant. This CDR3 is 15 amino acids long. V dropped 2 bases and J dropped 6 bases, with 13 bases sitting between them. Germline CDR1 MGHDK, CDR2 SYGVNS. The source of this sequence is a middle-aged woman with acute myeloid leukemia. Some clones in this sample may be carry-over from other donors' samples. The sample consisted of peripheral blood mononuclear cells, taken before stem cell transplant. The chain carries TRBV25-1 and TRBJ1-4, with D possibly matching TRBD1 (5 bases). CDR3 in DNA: TGTGCCAGCAGTGAACCGGGACCTGGACATGAAAAACTGTTTTTT. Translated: CASSEPGPGHEKLFF.